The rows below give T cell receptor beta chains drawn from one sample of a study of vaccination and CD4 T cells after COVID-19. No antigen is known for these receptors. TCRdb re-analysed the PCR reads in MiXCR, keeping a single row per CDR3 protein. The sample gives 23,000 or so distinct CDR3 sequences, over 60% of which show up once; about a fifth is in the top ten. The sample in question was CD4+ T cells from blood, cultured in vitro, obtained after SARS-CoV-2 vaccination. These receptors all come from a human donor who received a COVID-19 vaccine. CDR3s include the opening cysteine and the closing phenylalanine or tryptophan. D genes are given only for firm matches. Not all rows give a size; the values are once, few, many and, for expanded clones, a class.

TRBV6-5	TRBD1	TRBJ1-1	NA	TGTGCCAGCAGTTTTCCGGGACAGGGGAAAGCTTTCTTT	CASSFPGQGKAFF
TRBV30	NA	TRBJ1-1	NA	TGTGCCTGGAGTTCTGGGTTATATACTGAAGCTTTCTTT	CAWSSGLYTEAFF
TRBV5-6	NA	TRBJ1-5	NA	TGTGCCAGCAGCTTGGGACACAATCAGCCCCAGCATTTT	CASSLGHNQPQHF
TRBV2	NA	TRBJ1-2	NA	TGTGCCAGCAGTGCCAGGGCGCGAGGCTACACCTTC	CASSARARGYTF
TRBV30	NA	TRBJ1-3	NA	TGTGCCTGGAGTGGTGGATTGGGAAACACCATATATTTT	CAWSGGLGNTIYF
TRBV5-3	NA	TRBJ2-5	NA	TGTGCCAGCAGCCTATGGACTTTCCAAGAGACCCAGTACTTC	CASSLWTFQETQYF
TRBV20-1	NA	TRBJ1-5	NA	TGCAGTGCTAGAGATCGGGCAGGGGATCAGCCCCAGCATTTT	CSARDRAGDQPQHF
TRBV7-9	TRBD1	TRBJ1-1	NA	TGTGCCAGCGAGGGGGACAGGGTGGGCACTGAAGCTTTCTTT	CASEGDRVGTEAFF
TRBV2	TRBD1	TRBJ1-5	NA	TGTGCCAGCAGGGACAGGGACGGACAGCCCCAGCATTTT	CASRDRDGQPQHF
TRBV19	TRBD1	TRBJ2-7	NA	TGTGCCAGCGCCGACCGGGACAGGGATTCCTACGAGCAGTACTTC	CASADRDRDSYEQYF
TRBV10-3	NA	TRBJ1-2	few	TGTGCCATCAGTGTCAACAGGGACTATGGCTACACCTTC	CAISVNRDYGYTF
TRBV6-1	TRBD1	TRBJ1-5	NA	TGTGCCAGCAGACGGACCGGGACAGGTCCTAGCAATCAGCCCCAGCATTTT	CASRRTGTGPSNQPQHF
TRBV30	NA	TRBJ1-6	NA	TGTGCCTGGAACCGGGACACTAATTCACCCCTCCACTTT	CAWNRDTNSPLHF
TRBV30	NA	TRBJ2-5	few	TGTGCCTGGAGTAGAGATTTGAGTGAGACCCAGTACTTC	CAWSRDLSETQYF
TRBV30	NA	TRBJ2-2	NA	TGTGCCTGGAGGAGGGGGGCTGGGACCGGGGAGCTGTTTTTT	CAWRRGAGTGELFF
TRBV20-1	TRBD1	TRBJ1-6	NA	TGCAGTGCTAAGGGGGCCGGAGGGAGGGACGACCATTCACCCCTCCACTTT	CSAKGAGGRDDHSPLHF
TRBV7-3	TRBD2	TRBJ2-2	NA	TGTGCCAGCAGCTTAAACCGCGGGGGGGACACCGGGGAGCTGTTTTTT	CASSLNRGGDTGELFF
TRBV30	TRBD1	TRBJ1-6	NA	TGTGCCTGGAGCAGGGGGCAGGATTCACCCCTCCACTTT	CAWSRGQDSPLHF
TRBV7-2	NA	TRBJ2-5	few	TGTGCCAGCAGCTTAAGCTGGACTAGCACAGGGGCCCAGTACTTC	CASSLSWTSTGAQYF
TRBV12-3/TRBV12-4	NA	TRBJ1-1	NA	TGTGCCAGCAGGGATCGGAGGGCCAAGGACACTGAAGCTTTCTTT	CASRDRRAKDTEAFF
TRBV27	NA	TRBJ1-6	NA	TGTGCCAGCAGTTTATCGGGACCGCTTAATTCACCCCTCCACTTT	CASSLSGPLNSPLHF
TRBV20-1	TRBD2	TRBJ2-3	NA	TGCAGTGCTAGAGGGGCGCTAGCGGGGGGGGATACGCAGTATTTT	CSARGALAGGDTQYF
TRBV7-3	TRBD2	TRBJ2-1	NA	TGTGCCAGCAGCTCAGTACGGGAGGGGCGAAGGAATGAGCAGTTCTTC	CASSSVREGRRNEQFF
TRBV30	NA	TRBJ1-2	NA	TGTGCCTGGAGTGCGGCAAGGGGTGGCTACACCTTC	CAWSAARGGYTF
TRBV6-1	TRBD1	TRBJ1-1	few	TGTGCCAGCACCATGGGACAGGGCATGAACACTGAAGCTTTCTTT	CASTMGQGMNTEAFF
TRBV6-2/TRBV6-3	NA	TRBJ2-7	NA	TGTGCCAGCAGGTACGGGGGACCGTCCTACGAGCAGTACTTC	CASRYGGPSYEQYF
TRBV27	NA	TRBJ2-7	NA	TGTGCCAGCAGTTTATCGGGCGCGGAGCAGTACTTC	CASSLSGAEQYF
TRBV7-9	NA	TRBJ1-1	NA	TGTGCCAGCAGCGAAAACACTGAAGCTTTCTTT	CASSENTEAFF
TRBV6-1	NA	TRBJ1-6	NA	TGTGCCAGCAATGAGTTCCTAAATTCACCCCTCCACTTT	CASNEFLNSPLHF
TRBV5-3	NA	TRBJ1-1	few	TGTGCCAGAAGGACGGCTGAAGCTTTCTTT	CARRTAEAFF
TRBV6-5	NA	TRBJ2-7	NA	TGTGCCAGCAGTTACAACTCCTACGAGCAGTACTTC	CASSYNSYEQYF
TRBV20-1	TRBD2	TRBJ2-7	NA	TGCAGTGCTAGAGATCCTAGCGGGGGGACCTCCTACGAGCAGTACTTC	CSARDPSGGTSYEQYF
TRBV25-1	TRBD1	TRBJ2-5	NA	TGTGCCAGCAGTGAAGCCAGGGGGCAAGAGACCCAGTACTTC	CASSEARGQETQYF
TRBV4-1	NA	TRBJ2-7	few	TGCGCCAGCAGCCAAGATCGGAAGGACAAGAGCTACGAGCAGTACTTC	CASSQDRKDKSYEQYF
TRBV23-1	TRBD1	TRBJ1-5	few	TGCGCCAGCAGTCGCCCTACCGGGACAGGTTATAGCAATCAGCCCCAGCATTTT	CASSRPTGTGYSNQPQHF
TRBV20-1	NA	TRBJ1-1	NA	TGCAGTGCTAATCAGGGGAGTATCGCTGAAGCTTTCTTT	CSANQGSIAEAFF
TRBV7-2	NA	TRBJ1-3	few	TGTGCCAGCAGCTCGGGGTCAGGGAGGGGAAACACCATATATTTT	CASSSGSGRGNTIYF
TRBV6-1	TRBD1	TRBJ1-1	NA	TGTGCCAGCAGTCGAACAGGGGGCCTGGACACTGAAGCTTTCTTT	CASSRTGGLDTEAFF
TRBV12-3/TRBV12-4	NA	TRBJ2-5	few	TGTGCCAGCAGTCTGACCGGAGGCTTGGAGACCCAGTACTTC	CASSLTGGLETQYF
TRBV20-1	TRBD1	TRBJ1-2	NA	TGCAGTGCTAGAGGGGGACAGGGCGACGGCTACACCTTC	CSARGGQGDGYTF
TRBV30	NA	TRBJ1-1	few	TGTGCCTGGAGTGGGAGAAGTCGACGAGCTTTCTTT	CAWSGRSRRAFF
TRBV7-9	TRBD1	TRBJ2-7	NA	TGTGCCAGCAGCTACCGGACAGGGCGGGACGAGCAGTACTTC	CASSYRTGRDEQYF
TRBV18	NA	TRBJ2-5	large	TGTGCCAGCTCACCACGTAGGGCCGCCGAAGAGACCCAGTACTTC	CASSPRRAAEETQYF